Below are 28 T cell receptor beta chains sequenced from a single sample in a study of circulating CD8 cells and anti-PD-1 response in melanoma. Four subsets defined by PD-1 and/or TIGIT were sorted from live CD3+CD8+TCRalphabeta+ cells. The QIAseq Immune Repertoire TCR panel built the libraries from around 15 ng of total RNA. TCRdb called the reads again in MiXCR, with one record for every CDR3 protein. Of 1,500 or so distinct CDR3 sequences in the sample, approximately 6.8% were seen once. The starting material was CD8+ T cells from PBMCs, obtained at baseline or after one month of anti-PD-1 therapy (not recorded which). These TCRs come from a human donor with melanoma.

There are a few counts of this clonotype. CDR3 sequence: CARLKDRSSYNEQFF. The CDR3 bases are TGTGCCCGACTAAAGGACAGGAGCTCCTACAATGAGCAGTTCTTC. The rearrangement joins TRBV19 to TRBJ2-1; 7 nucleotides match TRBD1. J lost 0 bases, V lost 11 bases, and 10 bases had no gene match. This CDR3 has 15 amino acids. Per the germline V gene, CDR1 is LNHDA and CDR2 is SQIVND (reference sequence).

Only a few counts were recorded for this clonotype. J is TRBJ2-3 and V is TRBV9, with 7 bases fitting TRBD1. Losses at the gene ends were 4 bases for V and 2 bases for J; bases not matched to a gene: 13. This CDR3 region has 17 residues. Germline V gene sequence: CDR1 SGDLS, CDR2 YYNGEE. CDR3 region: CASSPPNRQGDTDTQYF. CDR3 nucleotides: TGTGCCAGCAGCCCACCAAATCGACAGGGAGACACAGATACGCAGTATTTT.

The rearrangement links TRBV28 to TRBJ2-7; 11 nucleotides agree with TRBD2. Germline CDR1 MDHEN, CDR2 SYDVKM. The V and J ends lost 2 bases and 3 bases, in that order; junction bases with no gene match: 3. There are 15 residues in the CDR3. The CDR3: CASSLEGTSGYEQYF. In nucleotides, the CDR3 is TGTGCCAGCAGTTTAGAAGGGACTAGCGGCTACGAGCAGTACTTC.

Sample share makes this clonotype large. The chain recombines TRBV19 with TRBJ1-1; TRBD1 aligns across 8 bases. CDR3 length: 19 amino acids. The J segment lost 7 bases and the V segment lost 5 bases, leaving 24 bases of the junction unmatched. Germline V CDR1 and CDR2: LNHDA, SQIVND (reference sequence). DNA for the CDR3: TGTGCCAGTAGTTCCACAGGGGGACAAACCGCCCCCACGCGGGATGAAGCTTTCTTT. Translating it yields CASSSTGGQTAPTRDEAFF.

This clonotype is labeled medium-sized. This chain joins TRBV29-1 and TRBJ2-2; 9 bases fit TRBD1. Germline CDR1 reads SQVTM; CDR2 reads ANQGSEA. The CDR3 is 13 amino acids. V shed 4 bases, J shed 6 bases, and the junction held 3 bases outside the gene matches. CDR3 nucleotides: TGCAGCGTTGTTGGGACAGGGCCCGGGGAGCTGTTTTTT. Amino acids: CSVVGTGPGELFF.

This clonotype was counted once. The rearrangement uses TRBV28 and TRBJ2-7, with D possibly being TRBD2 (6 bases). V was shortened by 6 bases and J by 4 bases, with 19 bases between the two germline ends. The CDR3 spans 15 residues. CDR1 and CDR2 (germline): MDHEN, SYDVKM. CDR3: CASSVSGTPEYEQYF. The CDR3 DNA follows: TGTGCCAGCAGCGTTTCCGGGACTCCCGAATACGAGCAGTACTTC. Full variable domain (rest looked up from reference TRBV28 and TRBJ2-7): DVKVTQSSRYLVKRTGEKVFLECVQDMDHENMFWYRQDPGLGLRLIYFSYDVKMKEKGDIPEGYSVSREKKERFSLILESASTNQTSMYLCASSVSGTPEYEQYFGPGTRLTVT.

A remark on this clonotype: This may be a read error: a much more frequent sequence differs by one nucleotide. The V call is TRBV27, the J call TRBJ1-1; TRBD1 might be the D (6 bases). Germline values: CDR1 MNHEY, CDR2 SMNVEV (reference sequence). This CDR3 is 11 amino acids long. The CDR3 region is CASRRDTGAFF. The CDR3 coding sequence is TGTGCCAGCAGGCGGGACACTGGAGCTTTCTTT.

By sample share, this clonotype is medium-sized. The rearrangement links TRBV7-9 to TRBJ2-3; TRBD2 aligns across 9 bases. Germline V gives CDR1 SEHNR, CDR2 FQNEAQ (reference sequence). The V gene end was trimmed by 11 bases and the J gene end by 2 bases; junction bases not matched to a gene: 14. This CDR3 comprises 16 residues. This chain's CDR3 is CAGRAAGGENTDTQYF. The CDR3, as DNA: TGTGCCGGCCGCGCAGCGGGAGGCGAAAACACAGATACGCAGTATTTT.

Relative to its sample, this clonotype is medium-sized. V and J are TRBV27 and TRBJ1-5, with D tentatively TRBD1 (6 bases). Germline-derived CDR1 and CDR2 are MNHEY and SMNVEV (reference sequence). The CDR3 spans 15 residues. Between the trimmed V and J ends, which lost 4 bases and 5 bases, there was a span of 15 bases. The CDR3 spells CASSSRRGADQPQHF. The CDR3, as DNA: TGTGCCAGCAGTTCGCGGCGGGGGGCGGATCAGCCCCAGCATTTT.

By frequency in the sample, this clonotype is medium-sized. This chain uses TRBV28 with TRBJ2-7; D is uncertain. This CDR3 contains 14 residues. Trimming took off 11 bases at V and 4 bases at J, with 21 bases between the two ends. Germline V gene sequence: CDR1 MDHEN, CDR2 SYDVKM. DNA of the CDR3: TGTGCCTCAGAGGAAGCAACTACCGGATACGAGCAGTACTTC. Amino acids: CASEEATTGYEQYF.

By sample fraction, this clonotype is medium-sized. The V call is TRBV14, the J call TRBJ2-1, with TRBD1 matching 7 bases. CDR3 length: 14 residues. V dropped 3 bases and J dropped 6; count of bases not matched to a gene: 5. CDR1 SGHDN and CDR2 FVKESK come from the germline V gene. In DNA, the CDR3 is TGTGCCAGCAGCCAGAGAACAGGGGCCAATGAGCAGTTCTTC. This encodes CASSQRTGANEQFF.

Within the sample, this clonotype is medium-sized. The chain couples TRBV9 to TRBJ2-1; 11 bases match TRBD1. This CDR3 is built from 15 residues. Germline trimming cut 3 bases from V and 8 bases from J; bases unmatched to any gene: 7. Germline V gene lookup returns CDR1 SGDLS and CDR2 YYNGEE. CDR3 in DNA: TGTGCCAGCAGCGCGGGGACAGGGGGTATCGATGAGCAGTTCTTC. This translates into CASSAGTGGIDEQFF.

As for this clonotype: A much larger clone sits a single nucleotide away, making a read error possible. The chain links TRBV20-1 to TRBJ2-5; maybe TRBD2 (6 bases). The CDR3 runs 15 residues. The germline V and J ends were trimmed by 2 bases and 2 bases, with 15 bases remaining between them. Germline V gene lookup returns CDR1 DFQATT and CDR2 SNEGSKA (reference sequence). Here the CDR3 DNA reads TGCAGTGCTAGACCTACCGGGACTTTACAAGAGACCCAGTACTTC. Protein: CSARPTGTLQETQYF.

This clonotype rates as medium-sized. This chain connects TRBV7-8 to TRBJ2-1, with 8 bases matching TRBD2. The germline V gene encodes CDR1 SGHVS and CDR2 FQNEAQ. The CDR3 extends over 15 amino acids. V lost 4 bases to trimming and J lost 7 bases; unmatched junction nucleotides: 9. The CDR3 reads CASSSLAGMGNEQFF. The CDR3 bases are TGTGCCAGCAGCTCGCTAGCGGGTATGGGAAATGAGCAGTTCTTC.

The gene calls are TRBV30 and TRBJ1-3; 10 nucleotides line up with TRBD1. Germline CDR1 GTSNPN, CDR2 SVGIG (reference sequence). The CDR3 length is 19 residues. The junction had 17 bases not matched to a gene; V was cut back by 2 bases and J by 4 bases. CDR3 sequence: CAWSSVPGQGNSVGNTIYF. Here the CDR3 DNA reads TGTGCCTGGAGTTCAGTCCCGGGACAGGGGAACTCCGTCGGAAACACCATATATTTT.

By sample fraction, this clonotype is medium-sized. The chain carries TRBV18 and TRBJ2-3, with no clear D. This CDR3 comprises 15 residues. Looked up from germline, CDR1 is KGHSH and CDR2 is LQKENI. The V gene lost 1 base and the J gene lost 0 bases, with 8 bases spanning the gap. The CDR3 is CASSPLSESTDTQYF. The CDR3 DNA follows: TGTGCCAGCTCACCACTATCGGAGAGCACAGATACGCAGTATTTT.

By frequency in the sample, this clonotype is medium-sized (0.01 to 0.1%). This sequence joins TRBV12-3 or TRBV12-4 and TRBJ1-5, with D hard to call. The CDR3 spans 14 residues. V dropped 4 bases and J dropped 2 bases, with 9 bases sitting between them. DNA of the CDR3: TGTGCCAGCAGTTACTCCTTGGGCAATCAGCCCCAGCATTTT. Translated: CASSYSLGNQPQHF.

This clonotype is categorized as medium-sized (0.01 to 0.1%). This rearrangement joins TRBV7-3 to TRBJ1-1; D remains unclear. CDR1 is SGHTA and CDR2 is FQGTGA in the germline V gene. The V end lost 3 bases, the J end lost 1 base, and 9 bases lay between the germline ends. The CDR3 has 14 residues. The CDR3 spells CASSFSTANTEAFF. CDR3 bases: TGTGCCAGCAGCTTTTCCACAGCGAACACTGAAGCTTTCTTT. Filled out from reference TRBV7-3 and TRBJ1-1, the complete variable domain reads GAGVSQTPSNKVTEKGKYVELRCDPISGHTALYWYRQSLGQGPEFLIYFQGTGAADDSGLPNDRFFAVRPEGSVSTLKIQRTERGDSAVYLCASSFSTANTEAFFGQGTRLTVV.

By sample share, this clonotype is medium-sized. CDR3 DNA sequence: TGTGCCAGCAGTTACGGACTAGCGGGAGCCCAAGAGCAGTACTTC. Protein sequence: CASSYGLAGAQEQYF. The chain is built from TRBV27 and TRBJ2-7; TRBD2 matches at 13 bases. From germline, CDR1 is MNHEY and CDR2 SMNVEV (reference sequence). The CDR3 length is 15 residues. V trimming: 4 bases; J trimming: 7 bases; junction bases outside the gene matches: 7.

In its sample, this clonotype ranks as medium-sized. The J gene is TRBJ2-3, the V gene TRBV4-1, with 7 positions matching TRBD1. This CDR3 has 14 amino acids. With V trimmed by 9 bases and J by 5 bases, 11 bases remained unmatched. Germline values: CDR1 MGHRA, CDR2 YSYEKL. CDR3 amino acids: CASSRQGQLDTQYF. The CDR3, as DNA: TGCGCCAGTTCTCGGCAGGGACAGTTAGATACGCAGTATTTT.

By share, this clonotype ranks as large. This chain joins TRBV3-2 and TRBJ1-5; the table's D gene call, TRBD1, was not cross checked with the DNA. TRBV3-2 is marked as a pseudogene. The CDR3 loop spans 17 amino acids. The DNA of the CDR3 is TGTGCCAGCAGCCAAGCTGAAGCAGGGCTCAACAATCAGCCCCAGCATTTT. Its protein product is CASSQAEAGLNNQPQHF.

In this sample, this clonotype is medium-sized. The rearrangement links TRBV25-1 to TRBJ2-1; D possibly corresponds to TRBD2 (5 bases). The germline CDR1 and CDR2 sequences are MGHDK and SYGVNS. The CDR3 loop spans 13 amino acids. Trimming left V 4 bases short and J 6 bases short, with 10 bases between. CDR3 DNA sequence: TGTGCCAGCAGTGTGGACTTTCTCAATGAGCAGTTCTTC. Protein product: CASSVDFLNEQFF.

By share, this clonotype ranks as medium-sized. V gene TRBV27 combines with J gene TRBJ2-7; 11 bases map to TRBD2. V was pared by 3 bases and J by 5 bases, with 12 bases of the junction left unmatched. Germline CDR1 MNHEY, CDR2 SMNVEV (reference sequence). The CDR3 runs to 17 residues. The chain's CDR3 is CASSLQVAGGQQDEQYF. The CDR3, as DNA: TGTGCCAGCAGTTTGCAGGTAGCGGGGGGGCAACAAGACGAGCAGTACTTC.

This clonotype is classed as medium-sized. The J gene is TRBJ2-3, the V gene TRBV19; TRBD2 matches at 13 bases. Germline values: CDR1 LNHDA, CDR2 SQIVND (reference sequence). V lost 5 bases, J lost 6 bases, and 5 bases stayed unmatched. The CDR3 length is 15 residues. The CDR3 sequence is CASSSRTSGGDTQYF. The CDR3 bases are TGTGCCAGTAGTTCTCGGACTAGCGGGGGCGATACGCAGTATTTT.

This clonotype is medium-sized by share. V is TRBV27 and J is TRBJ1-5; perhaps TRBD1 as D (6 bases). V lost 5 bases, J lost 0 bases, and 11 bases lay in between. Germline CDR1 and CDR2: MNHEY and SMNVEV (reference sequence). The CDR3 loop spans 15 amino acids. The CDR3 reads CASSLRGISNQPQHF. In DNA, the CDR3 is TGTGCCAGCAGTCTAAGGGGGATTAGCAATCAGCCCCAGCATTTT.

This clonotype was seen a few times. The J gene is TRBJ2-2, the V gene TRBV11-2, with D unclear. Germline CDR1 reads SGHAT; CDR2 reads FQNNGV. Trimming cost V 5 bases and J 4 bases, with 8 bases left between them. This CDR3 spans 13 amino acids. For the CDR3, the DNA is TGTGCCAGCAGCACCAGTCTCACCGGGGAGCTGTTTTTT. Protein sequence: CASSTSLTGELFF.

The chain couples TRBV3-1 to TRBJ2-2; tentative D call: TRBD1 (5 bases). CDR3 length: 14 amino acids. Per the germline V gene, CDR1 is LGHDT and CDR2 is YNNKEL (reference sequence). Trimming pared 4 bases from V and 1 base from J, leaving 7 bases between. The CDR3 DNA sequence: TGTGCCAGCAGCCCCAGGGAGAACACCGGGGAGCTGTTTTTT. This gives the protein CASSPRENTGELFF.

This clonotype is categorized as medium-sized. The V call is TRBV27, the J call TRBJ1-2; maybe TRBD1 (5 bases). The germline gives CDR1 MNHEY, CDR2 SMNVEV (reference sequence). The CDR3 has 15 residues. The V end was cut by 5 bases, the J end by 1 base, with 14 bases between. This chain's CDR3 is CASSPIGGYNYGYTF. As DNA, the CDR3 is TGTGCCAGCAGTCCTATCGGGGGATATAACTATGGCTACACCTTC.